This T cell receptor (beta chain) derives from a study of Graves' ophthalmopathy and Graves' hyperthyroidism. Study observations and caveats: Ophthalmopathy progression prediction by the model yielded a sensitivity of approximately 71% and a specificity of under 85%.

V was shortened by 4 bases and J by 6 bases, with 15 bases between the two germline ends. The CDR3 length is 14 residues. Germline V gives CDR1 MDHEN, CDR2 SYDVKM. This clonotype was picked up many times. As yet, its antigen is unknown. Amplification of TCR beta CDR3 regions used RNA transcripts. RT-PCR was first run with HTBI primers, then multiplex PCR in a second round. One entry per CDR3 protein results from TCRdb running MiXCR on the multiplex PCR reads. The table includes under 250,000 distinct CDR3 sequences, 25% to 35% detected once. J is TRBJ1-2 and V is TRBV28, with D maybe TRBD1 (6 bases). The sequencing input was peripheral blood. This TCR came from a man over 45 with Graves' ophthalmopathy. CDR3 sequence: CASSWRGGRNGYTF. CDR3 sequence (DNA): TGTGCCAGCAGTTGGAGGGGGGGCAGGAATGGCTACACCTTC.